What follows describes a single T cell receptor (beta chain). The entry originates in a study of T cell responses to AZD1222 COVID-19 vaccine. CDR1 is SNHLY, CDR2 FYNNEI, per germline. Trimming took off 7 bases at V and 2 bases at J, with 15 bases between the two ends. The CDR3 loop spans 14 amino acids. Assay used: immunoSEQ multiplex PCR; TCRdb lists only in-frame clones, some missing. The table shows around 130,000 clones, with more than 80% occurring only once. The chain uses TRBV2 and TRBJ2-7; D not certain. Source: peripheral blood, taken on day 0 of AZD1222 vaccination. The sequence came from an adult in good health. CDR3 residues: CASIPQLQAYEQYF. The CDR3 coding sequence is TGTGCCAGCATCCCCCAGCTCCAGGCCTACGAGCAGTACTTC.